The rows below give T cell receptor beta chains drawn from one sample of a study of blood T cell repertoires in COVID-19. The protocol was immunoSEQ multiplex PCR, while the TCRdb copy is restricted to in-frame clones and leaves out a portion. The sample consists of some 57,000 clones, more than 85% of them appearing once. The sample taken for sequencing was peripheral blood. All receptors derive from a man aged 50 or older with active COVID-19. Both conserved end residues are part of each CDR3. Each record gives: V gene, CDR3 length, CDR3 protein.

V: TRBV30; length: 15; CDR3: CAWSRELGVTYEQYF
V: TRBV29-1; length: 15; CDR3: CSVDERDTPGDTQYF
V: TRBV9; length: 19; CDR3: CASSAWEGGGQGYGNTIYF
V: TRBV5-1; length: 15; CDR3: CASSAGTGGGETQYF
V: TRBV27; length: 15; CDR3: CASSSHTDSSPEQYF
V: TRBV9; length: 15; CDR3: CASSTGGVDTGELFF
V: TRBV4-2; length: 16; CDR3: CASSQEARQGYQPQHF
V: TRBV28; length: 15; CDR3: CASSPGGATNYGYTF
V: TRBV11-2; length: 15; CDR3: CASSLVRGFNTEAFF
V: TRBV28; length: 15; CDR3: CASVTGGANTGELFF
V: TRBV6-5; length: 12; CDR3: CATIWVRTEAFF
V: TRBV9; length: 15; CDR3: CASSAYSGGANEQFF
V: TRBV6-2/TRBV6-3; length: 16; CDR3: CASSQTGSLSGNTIYF
V: TRBV11-2; length: 16; CDR3: CASSLVLRYLNTEAFF
V: TRBV18; length: 13; CDR3: CASSNERGDEQYF
V: TRBV3-1/TRBV3-2; length: 16; CDR3: CASSPQRGQGQTEAFF
V: TRBV3-1/TRBV3-2; length: 13; CDR3: CASSQGRVTEAFF
V: TRBV20-1; length: 13; CDR3: CSASLGGDWGYTF
V: TRBV6-2/TRBV6-3; length: 14; CDR3: CASSYVLGSSEQYF
V: TRBV21-1; length: 15; CDR3: CASSKRVLAKNIQYF
V: TRBV7-9; length: 17; CDR3: CASSLGGRGTGPLEQYF
V: TRBV21-1; length: 13; CDR3: CASSSGGPHEQFF
V: TRBV15; length: 13; CDR3: CATSRDPGDTIYF
V: TRBV2; length: 14; CDR3: CASSVNRGGEGYTF
V: TRBV23-1; length: 16; CDR3: CASSRTRTGVRPEAFF
V: TRBV7-8; length: 17; CDR3: CASSPMSGTSGYNEQFF